The 28 T cell receptor beta chains below all came from one sample that was sequenced in a study of beta chain features in type 1 diabetes. Findings and caveats of the study: The study found moderately but significantly shorter TCRB CDR3s in all four CD4+ subsets of Type 1 diabetes patients.

Investigators reverse transcribed all isolated RNA, so they sequenced expressed TCRB transcripts. Sequencing used immunoSEQ multiplex PCR; TCRdb keeps in-frame clones, though not all of them. Among 50,000 or so clones listed, roughly 39% were seen once. Which antigens these TCRs recognize remains unknown. The sample consisted of Tregs from blood. These receptors came from a man aged 25-40 years with type 1 diabetes.

This clone was counted a few times. J is TRBJ1-6 and V is TRBV4-2, with TRBD1 as a possible D gene (5 bases). V was pared by 6 bases and J by 9 bases, with 12 bases between. The CDR3 is 13 residues long. CDR1 and CDR2 from the germline V gene are LGHNA and YNFKEQ. The CDR3 sequence is CASSVSGGSPLHF. CDR3 bases: TGTGCCAGCAGTGTCTCCGGGGGTTCACCCCTCCACTTT.

The count of this clone is one. This chain links TRBV4-2 with TRBJ2-5; 7 bases line up with TRBD2. Germline V gives CDR1 LGHNA, CDR2 YNFKEQ. The CDR3 runs to 16 residues. V was clipped by 3 bases and J by 1 base; unmatched bases: 8. CDR3 sequence: CASSQGGGNTQETQYF. Written as DNA, the CDR3 is TGTGCCAGCAGCCAGGGGGGAGGGAACACCCAAGAGACCCAGTACTTC.

This clone was detected a few times. The chain links TRBV19 to TRBJ2-1, with D possibly being TRBD1 (6 bases). The CDR3 runs to 17 residues. Trimming stripped 5 bases from V and 2 bases from J, with 19 bases between. CDR1 and CDR2 from the germline V gene are LNHDA and SQIVND (reference sequence). DNA for the CDR3: TGTGCCAGTAGTCACCCCCCCAGGGGACGAGCCTACAATGAGCAGTTCTTC. Protein sequence: CASSHPPRGRAYNEQFF.

V gene TRBV5-4 combines with J gene TRBJ1-2; weak D call: TRBD1 (6 bases). The germline V gene has CDR1 SGHNT and CDR2 YYREEE (reference sequence). The CDR3 has 15 residues. V gave up 2 bases and J gave up 4 bases, with 15 bases separating them. CDR3 sequence: CASSLKTGSGYGYTF. Here the CDR3 DNA reads TGTGCCAGCAGCTTAAAGACAGGCTCGGGCTATGGCTACACCTTC.

This clone appeared a few times. The chain employs TRBV27 and TRBJ2-1; TRBD2 aligns across 9 bases. V lost 5 bases and J lost 9; bases outside the gene matches: 5. Germline values: CDR1 MNHEY, CDR2 SMNVEV (reference sequence). The CDR3 extends over 13 amino acids. The CDR3 region has the DNA TGTGCCAGCAGTCCGCGGGAGGGCCGTGAGCAGTTCTTC. Its protein product is CASSPREGREQFF.

Only a few counts were recorded for this clone. The sample contains more than one DNA sequence encoding this CDR3. The V gene is TRBV28, the J gene TRBJ2-2; TRBD2 agrees at 14 bases. Per germline, CDR1 MDHEN and CDR2 SYDVKM. CDR3 length: 15 residues. The V segment lost 5 bases and the J segment 4 bases; nucleotides outside the gene matches: 0. The chain's CDR3 is CASSGLAGGTGELFF. In nucleotides, the CDR3 is TGTGCCAGCAGTGGACTAGCGGGGGGCACCGGGGAGCTGTTTTTT.

J is TRBJ2-5 and V is TRBV27, with D possibly TRBD2 on 7 matching bases. CDR1 and CDR2 from the germline V gene are MNHEY and SMNVEV (reference sequence). Trimming removed 3 bases from V and 5 bases from J, with 16 bases in between. The CDR3 covers 15 residues. The CDR3 reads CASSFLGGGGETQYF. DNA of the CDR3: TGTGCCAGCAGTTTCCTAGGAGGGGGAGGGGAGACCCAGTACTTC.

The CDR3 sequence is CASSLAAGQGAYEQYF. The CDR3 DNA reads TGCGCCAGCAGCTTGGCGGCCGGACAGGGGGCCTACGAGCAGTACTTC. The gene calls are TRBV5-1 and TRBJ2-7, with TRBD1 matching over 10 bases. Trimming removed 0 bases from V and 2 bases from J; junction bases left unmatched: 5. Germline V lookup: CDR1 SGHRS, CDR2 YFSETQ. The CDR3 runs to 16 residues.

This chain uses TRBV27 with TRBJ2-7; D possibly corresponds to TRBD2 (6 bases). From germline, CDR1 is MNHEY and CDR2 SMNVEV (reference sequence). Between the trimmed V and J ends, which lost 4 bases and 2 bases, there was a span of 15 bases. The CDR3 is 15 residues long. The CDR3 protein is CASSSVGGKAYEQYF. CDR3 bases: TGTGCCAGCAGTTCCGTGGGGGGTAAAGCCTACGAGCAGTACTTC.

The chain is built from TRBV28 and TRBJ1-5; 8 positions agree with TRBD1. V lost 4 bases and J lost 7; bases outside the gene matches: 6. Germline assignment: CDR1 MDHEN and CDR2 SYDVKM. This CDR3 has 14 residues. The CDR3 protein is CASSWGRGQQPQHF. The CDR3 nucleotides are TGTGCCAGCAGTTGGGGCAGGGGGCAACAGCCCCAGCATTTT.

The chain combines TRBV7-9 with TRBJ1-2; TRBD1 matches at 8 bases. J was trimmed by 1 base and V by 5 bases; bases with no gene match: 12. This CDR3 is 17 amino acids long. Germline CDR1 SEHNR, CDR2 FQNEAQ (reference sequence). The CDR3 spells CASSARTGSQLNYGYTF. The CDR3 bases are TGTGCCAGCAGCGCCCGGACAGGGTCCCAACTTAACTATGGCTACACCTTC. The whole variable domain, filled in from reference TRBV7-9 and TRBJ1-2, reads DTGVSQNPRHKITKRGQNVTFRCDPISEHNRLYWYRQTLGQGPEFLTYFQNEAQLEKSRLLSDRFSAERPKGSFSTLEIQRTEQGDSAMYLCASSARTGSQLNYGYTFGSGTRLTVV.

V usage is TRBV28 and J usage is TRBJ2-7; 8 bases are shared with TRBD1. CDR1 MDHEN and CDR2 SYDVKM come from the germline V gene. The CDR3 loop spans 15 amino acids. The trim removed 4 bases at V and 12 bases at J, leaving 17 bases unmatched. The CDR3 loop reads CASSSQTGAWSQPYF. CDR3 bases: TGTGCCAGCAGTTCTCAGACAGGGGCCTGGTCTCAGCCGTACTTC.

V usage is TRBV27 and J usage is TRBJ1-4, with 7 nucleotides matching TRBD1. With 1 base clipped from V and 11 bases from J, the junction kept 7 bases outside the gene matches. Germline V gene lookup returns CDR1 MNHEY and CDR2 SMNVEV (reference sequence). This CDR3 contains 14 residues. The CDR3 sequence is CASSLYGQENKLFF. DNA for the CDR3: TGTGCCAGCAGTTTATACGGACAGGAGAATAAACTGTTTTTT.

The rearrangement joins TRBV6-1 to TRBJ2-7, with 9 bases lining up with TRBD1. The CDR3 spans 16 residues. With V trimmed by 0 bases and J by 2 bases, 5 bases remained unmatched. The germline gives CDR1 MNHNS, CDR2 SASEGT. The DNA of the CDR3 is TGTGCCAGCAGTGAAGCGCATGGGACAGGGACCTACGAGCAGTACTTC. This sequence encodes CASSEAHGTGTYEQYF.

The CDR3 region is CASSLRASGRNSAYNEQFF. The DNA of the CDR3 is TGTGCCAGCAGCTTAAGGGCTAGCGGGAGGAATTCTGCCTACAATGAGCAGTTCTTC. The chain is built from TRBV7-8 and TRBJ2-1; 11 nucleotides agree with TRBD2. V lost 2 bases, J lost 2 bases, and 11 bases stayed unmatched. The CDR3 spans 19 residues. The germline V gene encodes CDR1 SGHVS and CDR2 FQNEAQ.

The genes are TRBV5-1 and TRBJ2-2; a possible D gene is TRBD2 (5 bases). Trimming cost V 2 bases and J 0 bases, with 8 bases left between them. In germline, CDR1 is SGHRS, CDR2 YFSETQ. This CDR3 contains 15 residues. The chain's CDR3 is CASSFRGSNTGELFF. The CDR3 bases are TGCGCCAGCAGCTTCCGCGGGTCGAACACCGGGGAGCTGTTTTTT.

This clone was observed a few times. V is TRBV6-6 and J is TRBJ2-7; D not resolved. The CDR3 length is 13 residues. Germline-derived CDR1 and CDR2 are MNHNY and SVGAGI (reference sequence). V gave up 2 bases and J gave up 6 bases, with 11 bases separating them. The DNA for the CDR3 is TGTGCCAGCAGTTACGAACCGCGCCGCGAGCAGTACTTC. Translating it yields CASSYEPRREQYF.

This clone was found a few times. The rearrangement links TRBV27 to TRBJ2-2; D possibly corresponds to TRBD2 (6 bases). The germline gives CDR1 MNHEY, CDR2 SMNVEV (reference sequence). CDR3 length equals 15 residues. V lost 2 bases and J lost 4, with 11 bases in between. This CDR3 is CASSLGRPSTGELFF. The CDR3 DNA reads TGTGCCAGCAGTTTAGGGAGGCCCAGCACCGGGGAGCTGTTTTTT.

In its sample, this clone was seen a few times. This chain uses TRBV10-3 with TRBJ2-7; D remains ambiguous. CDR3 length: 12 amino acids. From germline, CDR1 is ENHRY and CDR2 SYGVKD. V was cut by 3 bases and J by 4 bases, with 7 bases left in between. CDR3 sequence (DNA): TGTGCCATCAGTGATTCGAGGTACGAGCAGTACTTC. Protein: CAISDSRYEQYF.

In this sample, this clone turned up a few times. The gene calls are TRBV28 and TRBJ2-5, with 9 bases aligning to TRBD2. CDR3 length: 14 residues. Trimming removed 6 bases from V and 2 bases from J; junction bases left unmatched: 4. Germline V gene lookup returns CDR1 MDHEN and CDR2 SYDVKM. Here the CDR3 reads CASSRTSGQETQYF. The CDR3, as DNA: TGTGCCAGCAGCCGCACTAGCGGGCAAGAGACCCAGTACTTC. Complete variable domain (other parts from reference TRBV28 and TRBJ2-5): DVKVTQSSRYLVKRTGEKVFLECVQDMDHENMFWYRQDPGLGLRLIYFSYDVKMKEKGDIPEGYSVSREKKERFSLILESASTNQTSMYLCASSRTSGQETQYFGPGTRLLVL.

The rearrangement links TRBV7-3 to TRBJ2-1; the match to TRBD2 covers 12 bases. Per the germline V gene, CDR1 is SGHTA and CDR2 is FQGTGA. The CDR3 loop spans 15 amino acids. V lost 5 bases to trimming and J lost 4 bases; unmatched junction nucleotides: 3. CDR3 residues: CASSRGLAGYNEQFF. The CDR3 DNA reads TGTGCCAGCAGCAGGGGACTAGCGGGTTACAATGAGCAGTTCTTC.

This chain uses TRBV10-3 with TRBJ2-5; 10 nucleotides match TRBD2. The CDR3 loop spans 15 amino acids. Losses at the gene ends were 6 bases for V and 2 bases for J; bases not matched to a gene: 6. Per the germline V gene, CDR1 is ENHRY and CDR2 is SYGVKD. This CDR3 reads CAIRVSGGKQETQYF. The CDR3 DNA is TGTGCCATCAGGGTTAGCGGGGGGAAACAAGAGACCCAGTACTTC.

This clone was seen a handful of times. This rearrangement joins TRBV5-6 to TRBJ2-5, with D unclear. The CDR3 runs to 11 residues. In germline, CDR1 is SGHDT, CDR2 YYEEEE. Trimming left V 3 bases short and J 11 bases short, with 11 bases between. The CDR3 protein is CASSSNSEQYF. The CDR3 DNA follows: TGTGCCAGCAGCTCGAACTCGGAGCAGTACTTC.

This clone has more than one count but fewer than ten. The chain couples TRBV4-3 to TRBJ2-7; 8 bases align to TRBD1. With V trimmed by 0 bases and J by 7 bases, 8 bases remained unmatched. The CDR3 runs to 15 residues. Germline lookup yields CDR1 LGHNA and CDR2 YSLEER. CDR3: CASSQDQGTGQEQYF. For the CDR3, the DNA is TGCGCCAGCAGCCAAGATCAAGGGACAGGCCAAGAGCAGTACTTC.

Only a few counts were recorded for this clone. The gene calls are TRBV29-1 and TRBJ1-4, with 10 bases identical to TRBD1. CDR1 and CDR2 from the germline V gene are SQVTM and ANQGSEA. The CDR3 has 12 residues. The J segment lost 11 bases and the V segment lost 4 bases, leaving 4 bases of the junction unmatched. In DNA, the CDR3 is TGCAGCGTTGGTGACAGGGGGCAGAAACTGTTTTTT. It codes for CSVGDRGQKLFF.

Notes on this clone: At one end the junction does not follow the germline gene, possibly because of a read error. The CDR3 DNA reads as TGTGCTAGCAGCCCAATTAGCGGGAGCGCTCAGACCCGGTACTTC. Amino acid sequence: CASSPISGSAQTRYF. This chain uses TRBV7-7 with TRBJ2-5, with 9 bases aligning to TRBD2. CDR3 length: 15 amino acids. The germline gives CDR1 SSHAT, CDR2 FNYEAQ (reference sequence). Combining the CDR3 with reference TRBV7-7 and TRBJ2-5 gives the whole variable domain GAGVSQSPRYKVTKRGQDVTLRCDPISSHATLYWYQQALGQGPEFLTYFNYEAQPDKSGLPSDRFSAERPEGSISTLTIQRTEQRDSAMYRCASSPISGSAQTRYFGPGTRLLVL.

DNA of the CDR3: TGTGCCAGCAGCCGAGGACAGGGTCGCGACGAGCAGTACTTC. It translates to CASSRGQGRDEQYF. The chain recombines TRBV7-9 with TRBJ2-7; TRBD1 agrees at 8 bases. The CDR3 totals 14 residues. V lost 5 bases to trimming and J lost 5 bases; unmatched junction nucleotides: 8. Germline V gene data show CDR1 as SEHNR and CDR2 as FQNEAQ (reference sequence).

The V and J genes are TRBV19 and TRBJ1-3, with D unclear. Germline CDR1 reads LNHDA; CDR2 reads SQIVND (reference sequence). V was cut by 2 bases and J by 0 bases, with 14 bases left in between. The CDR3 is 17 residues long. CDR3 protein: CASSINSARTSGNTIYF. CDR3 DNA: TGTGCCAGTAGTATAAATTCCGCGCGAACCTCTGGAAACACCATATATTTT.